A single T cell receptor (beta chain) is shown here with its context. Its antigen remains undetermined. Within one base of it there is no much larger clone, and no base qualities were kept. Receptors were amplified or captured by the immunoSEQ multiplex PCR assay. Rearranged TCR beta chain sequences were amplified with the hsTCRB Kit following the manufacturer's protocol. Sequencing of TCRB libraries was carried out on an Illumina MiSeq. For the original study's pipeline: The kit vendor's proprietary platform handled demultiplexing, trimming and gene mapping. TCRdb re-hosts the immuneACCESS table, in-frame sequences only. Its copies lack some clones; in the studies checked, an unresolved V gene accounts for under half of them, and the cause for the rest is not known. That table supplies the V and J calls and clone size; D and trimming were determined from the DNA. For this sample there are 20,000 to 25,000 clones; about 70% appear just once. The ten most abundant clones make up 9.5% to 12% of the sample.

V sheds 7 bases and J sheds 0 bases, leaving 12 bases between their ends. The CDR3 covers 14 residues, taking in both the cysteine and the phenylalanine. The kept DNA is CDR3 alone, 42 bases in frame from the first base. The CDR1 and CDR2 encoded by the germline V gene are SNHLY and FYNNEI. This record belongs to a study of a mutant IDH1 vaccine in newly diagnosed glioma (dated by TCRdb to the early 2020s). Describing the broader study: Eight vaccinations were administered to patients in weeks 1, 3, 5, 7, 11, 15, 19 and 23, corresponding to visits V03 through V10. In the chemotherapy-containing groups, vaccination started alongside temozolomide cycles, whereas in patients who had radiotherapy alone it started 4-6 weeks after radiotherapy. Of the approximately 30 treated patients, roughly 62% were male and about 40% were female, and the mean age was approximately 40 years. Before enrollment, patients had received standard therapy of radiotherapy alone, temozolomide alone, or radiochemotherapy with temozolomide; most received the combination. Six visits were used for peripheral blood collection: V03 (baseline), V05, V07, V10, V12 and V13. Longitudinal TCRB deep sequencing was done for 25 to 30 treated patients, wherever samples were available for exploratory analyses. Beyond this particular receptor, the publication reports: The authors stated that sample limitations prevented analyses of patient blood samples from being reproduced. Pseudoprogression seemed to be unrelated to changes in the top peripheral T cell clonotypes found by TCRB sequencing. PBMC samples for TCRB deep sequencing were selected based on availability. Across multiple MHC alleles, vaccine-induced immune responses were seen in more than 90% of patients.

The time point label of this sample denotes: week 11, during vaccination. A 20-mer mutant IDH1 peptide at 300 micrograms in Montanide made up each vaccine dose, which was injected subcutaneously together with topical imiquimod. Newly diagnosed WHO grade 3 or 4 IDH1-mutant astrocytomas showing loss of nuclear ATRX were present in the donors. The samples were drawn from NOA16, a multicentre, single-arm, open-label phase I trial in Germany that tested a mutant IDH1 peptide vaccine in humans for the first time. Genomic DNA for TCRB sequencing was extracted from EDTA blood using the DNeasy Blood and Tissue Kit.

Sequencing used peripheral blood mononuclear cells (PBMCs), obtained from a glioma patient whose treatment included an IDH1 peptide vaccine. In this chain, TRBV2 is recombined with TRBJ1-1, with the D gene not clear enough to name. This receptor was taken from a man between 18 and 29 years old with glioma. Some clones in this sample may be carry-over from other donors' samples. The DNA reads TGTGCCAGCAAGGAAAGGGTTATGAACACTGAAGCTTTCTTT. Protein translation: CASKERVMNTEAFF.